This paragraph covers one TCR beta chain sequence. In the authors' methods: From reference gene primer amplification, estimates of nucleated cell counts were derived. Clones were sequenced by immunoSEQ multiplex PCR, and TCRdb holds only the in-frame ones, with some missing. The D gene and trimming were derived from the DNA, and the V and J assignments and clone size from that table. Among almost 200,000 clones listed, roughly 90% were seen once. The data originate from a study of blood T cell repertoires in COVID-19. On the study more broadly: There were acute and convalescent COVID-19 samples, and they came from the United States, Italy and Spain.

Germline values: CDR1 SGHVS, CDR2 FQNEAQ. CDR3 length: 17 amino acids. Trimming at V came to 3 bases and at J to 5 bases, leaving 11 bases not matched to a gene. The sequencing sample was made of peripheral blood. The sequence was obtained from a woman aged 65 to 85 with acute or convalescent COVID-19. The chain uses TRBV7-8 and TRBJ1-4; 8 nucleotides line up with TRBD1. The DNA of the CDR3 is TGTGCCAGCAGCTTTGGACAGGGCGGGGCTGAGAATGAAAAACTGTTTTTT. Its protein product is CASSFGQGGAENEKLFF.